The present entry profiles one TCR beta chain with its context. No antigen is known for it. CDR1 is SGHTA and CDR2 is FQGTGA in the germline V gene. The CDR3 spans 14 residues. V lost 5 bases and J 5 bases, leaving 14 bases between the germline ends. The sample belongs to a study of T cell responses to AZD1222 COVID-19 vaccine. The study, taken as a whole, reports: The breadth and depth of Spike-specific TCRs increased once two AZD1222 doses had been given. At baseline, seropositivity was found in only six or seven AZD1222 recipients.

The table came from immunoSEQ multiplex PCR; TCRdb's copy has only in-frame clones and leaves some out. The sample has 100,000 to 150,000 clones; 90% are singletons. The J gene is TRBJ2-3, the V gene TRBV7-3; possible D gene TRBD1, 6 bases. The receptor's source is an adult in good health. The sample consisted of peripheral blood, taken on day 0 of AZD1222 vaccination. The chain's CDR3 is CASSQGTGEDTQYF. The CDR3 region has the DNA TGTGCCAGCAGCCAGGGGACCGGGGAAGATACGCAGTATTTT.